The text below deals with one T cell receptor (beta chain). Its antigen is unknown. The V gene's germline CDR1 is MDHEN and CDR2 SYDVKM. There are 17 residues in the CDR3. This record comes from a study of CXCR3-negative and CXCR3-positive naive CD8 T cells. Study overall: Summed over all libraries, TRB reads came to about 140 million, with about 1.5 +/- 0.3 million per library. Study results and caveats: Higher TRB CDR3 hydrophobicity marked CXCR3-positive naive cells relative to CXCR3-negative naive cells. Memory, not naive, CXCR3-negative and CXCR3-positive cells differed in TRBV-TRBJ usage.

UMI labels and 5' RACE were used to prepare the TRB cDNA libraries. TCRdb reprocessed the 5' RACE reads and stores each CDR3 protein as one record, lacking DNA. The sample totals around 50,000 distinct CDR3 sequences. At 300,000 to 350,000 cells each, triplicate sorts were carried out for each CD8+ T cell subset. Phenotypically, naive CD8+ T cells corresponded to CD45RO-CCR7+CD27+CD95-. The source material was naive CXCR3+ CD8+ T cells from blood. Sample subset: CD45RO-CCR7+CD27+CD95- naive CD8+ T cells expressing CXCR3 (TNR3+). The chain employs TRBV28 and TRBJ2-3; as DNA is missing, the TRBD2 call by TCRdb cannot be tested. The receptor was derived from a human donor in good health. Some clones in this sample may be carry-over from other donors' samples. CDR3 amino acids: CASSVRLAAYGTDTQYF.